This passage covers 20 T cell receptor beta chains from one sample sequenced in a study of beta chain features in type 1 diabetes. Since all of the isolated RNA was reverse transcribed, expressed TCRB transcripts were what got sequenced. Produced via immunoSEQ multiplex PCR; TCRdb's table is partial and in-frame only. The data show 150,000 or so clones, around 8.7% seen once. Sequencing input: central memory CD4+ T cells from blood. These receptors were collected from a man between 18 and 35 years old in good health.

This clone was counted a few times. This rearrangement joins TRBV10-3 to TRBJ1-5; 10 positions agree with TRBD1. Germline V gene data show CDR1 as ENHRY and CDR2 as SYGVKD. CDR3 length: 17 residues. The ends lost 1 base at V and 5 bases at J; junction bases unmatched: 8. DNA of the CDR3: TGTGCCATCAGTGAGTGGAGGGGACAGGGGAATGATCAGCCCCAGCATTTT. Residues: CAISEWRGQGNDQPQHF.

This clone was picked up many times. The V call is TRBV7-9, the J call TRBJ1-1; TRBD1 might be the D (6 bases). V was pared by 10 bases and J by 1 base, with 19 bases between. Germline V gives CDR1 SEHNR, CDR2 FQNEAQ (reference sequence). The CDR3 extends over 15 amino acids. CDR3 amino acids: CATQGTFWENTEAFF. Written as DNA, the CDR3 is TGTGCCACCCAGGGGACATTCTGGGAGAACACTGAAGCTTTCTTT. Filled out from reference TRBV7-9 and TRBJ1-1, the complete variable domain reads DTGVSQNPRHKITKRGQNVTFRCDPISEHNRLYWYRQTLGQGPEFLTYFQNEAQLEKSRLLSDRFSAERPKGSFSTLEIQRTEQGDSAMYLCATQGTFWENTEAFFGQGTRLTVV.

This clone came up a few times. This rearrangement joins TRBV5-1 to TRBJ1-2; tentatively, D is TRBD1 (5 bases). Germline CDR1 reads SGHRS; CDR2 reads YFSETQ. The CDR3 runs 15 residues. Between the trimmed V and J ends, which lost 0 bases and 1 base, there was a span of 10 bases. The CDR3 region has the DNA TGCGCCAGCAGCTTGGGACAGATCCTTAACTATGGCTACACCTTC. This gives the protein CASSLGQILNYGYTF.

This clone was seen a handful of times. This chain uses TRBV5-6 with TRBJ2-4; no definite D call. The CDR3 is made up of 16 amino acids. Germline V CDR1 and CDR2: SGHDT, YYEEEE. Trimming removed 1 base from V and 2 bases from J, with 13 bases in between. The CDR3: CASSLPTAGSKNIQYF. The DNA of the CDR3 is TGTGCCAGCAGCTTGCCGACCGCCGGGTCCAAAAACATTCAGTACTTC.

The chain links TRBV11-2 to TRBJ2-5; 13 bases are a match to TRBD2. The V gene's germline CDR1 is SGHAT and CDR2 FQNNGV. The CDR3 consists of 16 residues. V shed 5 bases, J shed 4 bases, and the junction held 7 bases outside the gene matches. The CDR3 DNA is TGTGCCAGCAGCCTCGGACTAGCGGGGGTGGGAGAGACCCAGTACTTC. This codes for CASSLGLAGVGETQYF.

The chain carries TRBV5-1 and TRBJ2-5; 8 bases map to TRBD2. Germline V gives CDR1 SGHRS, CDR2 YFSETQ. V shed 4 bases and J 5 bases; nucleotides not matched to a gene: 4. The CDR3 length is 13 residues. The CDR3 sequence is CASSPGGVETQYF. Here the CDR3 DNA reads TGCGCCAGCAGCCCGGGAGGGGTGGAGACCCAGTACTTC.

This sequence joins TRBV30 and TRBJ1-6, with no clear D. The V gene's germline CDR1 is GTSNPN and CDR2 SVGIG (reference sequence). Between the trimmed V and J ends, which lost 3 bases and 7 bases, there was a span of 13 bases. The CDR3 spans 14 residues. As DNA, the CDR3 is TGTGCCTGGAGAACACAGAATTCCAATTCACCCCTCCACTTT. This codes for CAWRTQNSNSPLHF. Combining the CDR3 with reference TRBV30 and TRBJ1-6 gives the whole variable domain SQTIHQWPATLVQPVGSPLSLECTVEGTSNPNLYWYRQAAGRGLQLLFYSVGIGQISSEVPQNLSASRPQDRQFILSSKKLLLSDSGFYLCAWRTQNSNSPLHFGNGTRLTVT.

In its sample, this clone was seen a few times. The chain has TRBV18 and TRBJ2-3; 9 positions agree with TRBD2. From germline, CDR1 is KGHSH and CDR2 LQKENI. The CDR3 has 16 residues. Losses at the gene ends were 3 bases for V and 0 bases for J; bases not matched to a gene: 4. The CDR3 DNA sequence: TGTGCCAGCTCACCCCCAGCGGGGGGAAGCACAGATACGCAGTATTTT. This gives the protein CASSPPAGGSTDTQYF.

The chain recombines TRBV4-2 with TRBJ1-2; 8 nucleotides agree with TRBD1. This CDR3 is built from 14 residues. Germline lookup yields CDR1 LGHNA and CDR2 YNFKEQ. Unmatched junction bases numbered 8, after V lost 5 bases and J lost 6 bases. CDR3 sequence: CASSKTDRGDGYTF. CDR3 sequence (DNA): TGTGCCAGCAGCAAAACAGACAGGGGTGATGGCTACACCTTC.

There are a few counts of this clone. The chain is built from TRBV29-1 and TRBJ2-1; 9 nucleotides match TRBD2. The CDR3 is made up of 15 amino acids. V lost 2 bases to trimming and J lost 6 bases; unmatched junction nucleotides: 8. Germline V CDR1 and CDR2: SQVTM, ANQGSEA. This chain's CDR3 is CSVENGLAGSNEQFF. CDR3 DNA: TGCAGCGTTGAAAACGGGCTAGCGGGGTCCAATGAGCAGTTCTTC.

The chain links TRBV19 to TRBJ2-7; TRBD2 is a possible D gene (5 bases). Looked up from germline, CDR1 is LNHDA and CDR2 is SQIVND (reference sequence). This CDR3 is built from 14 residues. With 3 bases removed from V and 2 bases from J, the gap between germline ends came to 11 bases. This CDR3 reads CASSIRGSAYEQYF. CDR3 in DNA: TGTGCCAGTAGTATTCGTGGGAGCGCCTACGAGCAGTACTTC.

DNA of the CDR3: TGTGCCAGTAGTACTCGGACAGAGGGCAATCAGCCCCAGCATTTT. Amino acids: CASSTRTEGNQPQHF. The chain has TRBV19 and TRBJ1-5, with D possibly TRBD1 on 6 matching bases. This CDR3 has 15 residues. Germline CDR1 LNHDA, CDR2 SQIVND (reference sequence). The germline V and J ends were trimmed by 4 bases and 2 bases, with 12 bases remaining between them.

This clone has more than one count but fewer than ten. J is TRBJ1-5 and V is TRBV19; D is perhaps TRBD1 (6 bases). Per the germline V gene, CDR1 is LNHDA and CDR2 is SQIVND (reference sequence). The CDR3 totals 13 residues. Trimming removed 2 bases from V and 9 bases from J, with 11 bases in between. The CDR3 protein is CASSIQGFRPQHF. CDR3 DNA sequence: TGTGCCAGTAGTATACAGGGGTTTAGGCCCCAGCATTTT.

The rearrangement uses TRBV7-9 and TRBJ1-3; D is perhaps TRBD1 (5 bases). From germline, CDR1 is SEHNR and CDR2 FQNEAQ (reference sequence). V lost 0 bases and J lost 4, with 16 bases in between. The CDR3 loop spans 17 amino acids. This CDR3 is CASSLAEFGYRGNTIYF. For the CDR3, the DNA is TGTGCCAGCAGCTTAGCGGAATTCGGATACAGGGGAAACACCATATATTTT.

The rearrangement links TRBV6-1 to TRBJ2-3; 8 bases match TRBD1. The trim removed 6 bases at V and 5 bases at J, leaving 4 bases unmatched. Germline V gene lookup returns CDR1 MNHNS and CDR2 SASEGT. This CDR3 region has 13 residues. CDR3 sequence (DNA): TGTGCCAGCAGGGAGACAGGGGTAGATACGCAGTATTTT. It encodes CASRETGVDTQYF.

This chain uses TRBV4-2 with TRBJ2-7; TRBD2 might be the D (5 bases). V dropped 0 bases and J dropped 3 bases, with 15 bases sitting between them. Germline CDR1 is LGHNA and CDR2 is YNFKEQ. CDR3 size: 16 residues. The CDR3 nucleotides are TGTGCCAGCAGCCAAGATTATCCGGGAAAGGTCTACGAGCAGTACTTC. Translating gives CASSQDYPGKVYEQYF.

Remarks on this clone: The junction departs from the called germline gene at one end, perhaps through a read error. The CDR3 region has the DNA TGTGCCAGCAGATTAGCCGGGGACACCGGGGAGCTGTTTTTT. Translation: CASRLAGDTGELFF. The chain links TRBV7-2 to TRBJ2-2; a weak D match, TRBD2 (5 bases). Germline CDR1 and CDR2: SGHTA and FQGNSA. The CDR3 has 14 amino acids.

This clone was counted only a few times. The chain joins TRBV7-8 to TRBJ1-3, with a possible D match to TRBD1 (6 bases). Per the germline V gene, CDR1 is SGHVS and CDR2 is FQNEAQ. V was pared by 4 bases and J by 4 bases, with 11 bases between. The CDR3 is 14 amino acids. CDR3 region: CASSSQGSGNTIYF. The CDR3 nucleotides read TGTGCCAGCAGCTCACAGGGTTCGGGAAACACCATATATTTT.

J is TRBJ2-5 and V is TRBV5-6, with D unresolved. CDR1 SGHDT and CDR2 YYEEEE come from the germline V gene. This CDR3 contains 12 residues. V lost 0 bases to trimming and J lost 2 bases, with 2 bases between them. The CDR3 region has the DNA TGTGCCAGCAGCTTGGCACAAGAGACCCAGTACTTC. Translating it yields CASSLAQETQYF. Complete variable domain (other parts from reference TRBV5-6 and TRBJ2-5): DAGVTQSPTHLIKTRGQQVTLRCSPKSGHDTVSWYQQALGQGPQFIFQYYEEEERQRGNFPDRFSGHQFPNYSSELNVNALLLGDSALYLCASSLAQETQYFGPGTRLLVL.

The chain is built from TRBV19 and TRBJ2-6; D not resolved. V was clipped by 3 bases and J by 2 bases, with 14 bases between them. Germline assignment: CDR1 LNHDA and CDR2 SQIVND (reference sequence). CDR3 length: 17 amino acids. The CDR3 nucleotides read TGTGCCAGTAGTATGGGTTGGAGAGCCCCTGGGGCCAACGTCCTGACTTTC. Translation: CASSMGWRAPGANVLTF.